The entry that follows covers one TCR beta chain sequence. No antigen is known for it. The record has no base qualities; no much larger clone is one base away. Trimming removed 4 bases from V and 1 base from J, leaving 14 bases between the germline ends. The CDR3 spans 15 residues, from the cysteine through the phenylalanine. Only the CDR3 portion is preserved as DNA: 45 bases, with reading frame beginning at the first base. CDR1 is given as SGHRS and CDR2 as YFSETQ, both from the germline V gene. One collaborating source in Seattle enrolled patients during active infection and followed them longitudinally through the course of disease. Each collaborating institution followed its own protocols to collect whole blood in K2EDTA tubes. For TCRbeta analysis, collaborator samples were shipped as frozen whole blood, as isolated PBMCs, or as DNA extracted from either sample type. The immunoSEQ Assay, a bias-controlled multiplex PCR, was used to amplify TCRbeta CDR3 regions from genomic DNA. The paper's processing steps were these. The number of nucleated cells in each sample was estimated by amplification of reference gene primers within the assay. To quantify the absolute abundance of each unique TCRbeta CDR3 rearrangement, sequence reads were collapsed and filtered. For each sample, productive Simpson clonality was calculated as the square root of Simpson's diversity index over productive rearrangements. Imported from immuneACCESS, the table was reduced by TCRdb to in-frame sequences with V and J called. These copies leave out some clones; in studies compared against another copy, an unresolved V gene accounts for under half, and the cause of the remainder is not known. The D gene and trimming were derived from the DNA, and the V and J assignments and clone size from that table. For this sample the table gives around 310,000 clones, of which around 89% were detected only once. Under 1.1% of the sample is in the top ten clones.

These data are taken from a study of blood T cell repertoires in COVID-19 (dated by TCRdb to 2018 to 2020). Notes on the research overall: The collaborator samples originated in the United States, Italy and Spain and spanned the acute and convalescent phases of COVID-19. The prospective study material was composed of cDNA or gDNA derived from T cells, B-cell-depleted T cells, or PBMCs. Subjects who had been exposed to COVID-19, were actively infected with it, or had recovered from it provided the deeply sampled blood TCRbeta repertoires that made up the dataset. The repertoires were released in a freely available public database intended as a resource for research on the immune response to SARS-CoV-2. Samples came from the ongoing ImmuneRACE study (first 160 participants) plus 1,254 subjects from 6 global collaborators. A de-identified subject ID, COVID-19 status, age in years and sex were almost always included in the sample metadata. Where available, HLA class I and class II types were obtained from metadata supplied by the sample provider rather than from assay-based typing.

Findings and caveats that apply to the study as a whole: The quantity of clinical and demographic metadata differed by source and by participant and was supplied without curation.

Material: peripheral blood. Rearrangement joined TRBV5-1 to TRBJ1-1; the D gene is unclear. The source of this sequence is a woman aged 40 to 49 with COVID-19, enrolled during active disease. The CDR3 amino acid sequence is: CASSVAGRENTEAFF. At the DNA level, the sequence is TGCGCCAGCAGCGTTGCGGGGAGGGAGAACACTGAAGCTTTCTTT.